Below, 9 T cell receptor beta chains from the same sample are listed, as sequenced in a study of shared clonotypes between healthy human individuals. TCRdb keeps only in-frame clones here, not all; method: immunoSEQ multiplex PCR. The sample holds 2,100,000 or so clones, 95% seen once. The sequenced material came from naive CD4+ T cells sorted from blood. Subset here: CD45RA+ positively selected. These receptors were taken from a man aged 18-30 years in good health.

This chain uses TRBV7-9 with TRBJ2-7; D unclear. V lost 5 bases, J lost 12 bases, and 5 bases lay in between. This CDR3 comprises 8 residues. CDR1 and CDR2 (germline): SEHNR, FQNEAQ (reference sequence). This CDR3 is CASSPPYF. DNA of the CDR3: TGTGCCAGCAGCCCTCCGTACTTC.

This clone was detected once. The CDR3 loop is CASSRLGPGELFF. The CDR3 DNA is TGCGCCAGCAGCCGGCTAGGCCCCGGGGAGCTGTTTTTT. V is TRBV5-1 and J is TRBJ2-2; D remains unclear. The CDR3 spans 13 residues. CDR1 is SGHRS, CDR2 YFSETQ, per germline. V lost 4 bases and J lost 6, with 10 bases in between. Combining the CDR3 with reference TRBV5-1 and TRBJ2-2 gives the whole variable domain KAGVTQTPRYLIKTRGQQVTLSCSPISGHRSVSWYQQTPGQGLQFLFEYFSETQRNKGNFPGRFSGRQFSNSRSEMNVSTLELGDSALYLCASSRLGPGELFFGEGSRLTVL.

V is TRBV7-2 and J is TRBJ1-6, with a possible D match to TRBD1 (6 bases). Trimming removed 5 bases at V and 8 bases at J, with 10 bases between. The germline gives CDR1 SGHTA, CDR2 FQGNSA. The CDR3 spans 13 residues. The CDR3 bases are TGTGCCAGCAGCACCCACAGGGATTCACCCCTCCACTTT. This encodes CASSTHRDSPLHF.

The gene calls are TRBV14 and TRBJ1-2; maybe TRBD1 (6 bases). The length of the CDR3 is 13 residues. V lost 4 bases and J lost 0, with 6 bases in between. Germline CDR1 and CDR2: SGHDN and FVKESK. As DNA, the CDR3 is TGTGCCAGCAGCCGGGACACTAACTATGGCTACACCTTC. Amino acid sequence: CASSRDTNYGYTF.

The genes are TRBV6-5 and TRBJ1-1, with a weak D call TRBD1 (5 bases). The germline V gene encodes CDR1 MNHEY and CDR2 SVGAGI. V dropped 0 bases and J dropped 4 bases, with 12 bases sitting between them. The CDR3 extends over 15 amino acids. The CDR3 nucleotides are TGTGCCAGCAGTTACTCGGGGATGGGACCCACTGAAGCTTTCTTT. Translated, it gives CASSYSGMGPTEAFF.

This rearrangement joins TRBV7-8 to TRBJ1-6, with D unclear. This CDR3 contains 13 residues. Germline values: CDR1 SGHVS, CDR2 FQNEAQ. Trimming left V 6 bases short and J 1 base short, with 4 bases between. CDR3 amino acids: CASRGSYNSPLHF. The CDR3 nucleotides are TGTGCCAGCAGAGGTTCCTATAATTCACCCCTCCACTTT.

This clone appeared a few times. V usage is TRBV19 and J usage is TRBJ2-5; 7 bases fit TRBD2. From germline, CDR1 is LNHDA and CDR2 SQIVND (reference sequence). The length of the CDR3 is 15 residues. Trimming cost V 5 bases and J 5 bases; bases outside gene matches: 11. CDR3 sequence: CASSPFAGVGETQYF. CDR3 coding DNA: TGTGCCAGTAGTCCTTTCGCGGGGGTCGGGGAGACCCAGTACTTC.

V is TRBV27 and J is TRBJ1-4, with 8 bases fitting TRBD1. V lost 6 bases, J lost 7 bases, and 16 bases stayed unmatched. This CDR3 has 17 residues. CDR1 MNHEY and CDR2 SMNVEV come from the germline V gene (reference sequence). The CDR3 DNA is TGTGCCAGCAGCCCATCGCCCGGGGCAGGGGGCGGTGAAAAACTGTTTTTT. Protein: CASSPSPGAGGGEKLFF.

V is TRBV19 and J is TRBJ2-7; 8 bases agree with TRBD1. Germline V lookup: CDR1 LNHDA, CDR2 SQIVND (reference sequence). The CDR3 extends over 15 amino acids. Losses at the gene ends were 3 bases for V and 2 bases for J; bases not matched to a gene: 6. CDR3 DNA: TGTGCCAGTAGTATCGCAGGGGGCGAGCCCTACGAGCAGTACTTC. This sequence encodes CASSIAGGEPYEQYF.